These T cell receptor beta chains were read from a single sample in a study of blood T cells in healthy people across ages. TCRdb re-analysed the 5' RACE reads in MiXCR, keeping a single row per CDR3 protein. The sample consists of over 600,000 distinct CDR3 sequences, approximately 40% of them appearing once. What was sequenced was blood. The receptors originated from an older man in good health. Both conserved end residues are part of each CDR3. A D gene is named only where the DNA matches it firmly. The size field is filled for only some rows; it gives once, few, many or a size class.

d_call	v_call	clone_size	j_call	cdr3_aa	cdr3_nt
NA	TRBV2	NA	TRBJ2-2	CASREAANTGELFF	TGTGCCAGCAGGGAGGCGGCTAACACCGGGGAGCTGTTTTTT
NA	TRBV20-1	NA	TRBJ1-5	CSARVVAGENQPQHF	TGCAGTGCTAGAGTTGTGGCAGGGGAGAATCAGCCCCAGCATTTT
NA	TRBV10-2	NA	TRBJ2-7	CASSDRGLSSYEQYF	TGCGCCAGCAGTGACCGGGGGCTCAGCTCCTACGAGCAGTACTTC
NA	TRBV6-2/TRBV6-3	NA	TRBJ2-6	CASLPPGATVGANVLTF	TGTGCCAGCCTACCGCCAGGGGCCACCGTCGGGGCCAACGTCCTGACTTTC
NA	TRBV3-1	NA	TRBJ2-1	CATSTSNEQFF	TGTGCCACCTCGACTTCCAATGAGCAGTTCTTC
NA	TRBV7-9	NA	TRBJ1-5	CASSLGDSLNQPQHF	TGTGCCAGCAGCTTAGGTGACAGCCTGAATCAGCCCCAGCATTTT
TRBD1	TRBV11-3	NA	TRBJ2-1	CASSPRTGVGTEQFF	TGTGCCAGCAGCCCGCGGACAGGCGTAGGAACTGAGCAGTTCTTC
NA	TRBV27	once	TRBJ1-6	CASSLAGTHSSYNSPLHF	TGTGCCAGCAGTTTAGCCGGGACACATAGCTCCTATAATTCACCCCTCCACTTT
TRBD1	TRBV5-1	NA	TRBJ2-5	CASSSRRQGVGETQYF	TGCGCCAGCAGCTCCCGCCGACAGGGAGTGGGAGAGACCCAGTACTTC
TRBD2	TRBV9	few	TRBJ2-1	CASSVSGGAAYNEQFF	TGTGCCAGCAGCGTGAGCGGGGGGGCCGCCTACAATGAGCAGTTCTTC
NA	TRBV5-1	few	TRBJ1-1	CASSLERGITEAFF	TGCGCCAGCAGCTTGGAACGGGGAATCACTGAAGCTTTCTTT
NA	TRBV29-1	many	TRBJ1-2	CSVEGSNGILSGYTF	TGCAGCGTTGAAGGCAGCAACGGGATACTCTCTGGCTACACCTTC
NA	TRBV7-2	NA	TRBJ2-5	CASSSPGFVKETQYF	TGTGCCAGCAGCTCCCCCGGCTTTGTGAAAGAGACCCAGTACTTC
TRBD2	TRBV4-2	NA	TRBJ2-7	CASSQDRLAGADEQYF	TGTGCCAGCAGCCAAGATAGGCTAGCGGGGGCCGACGAGCAGTACTTC
TRBD2	TRBV7-3	NA	TRBJ2-1	CASSSTSGRGDEQFF	TGTGCCAGCAGCTCCACTAGCGGGAGGGGGGATGAGCAGTTCTTC
TRBD1	TRBV29-1	NA	TRBJ1-2	CSVGEAGGSYGYTF	TGCAGCGTTGGGGAGGCAGGGGGCTCCTATGGCTACACCTTC
NA	TRBV4-3	many	TRBJ1-6	CASSQARANSPLHF	TGCGCCAGCAGCCAAGCCAGGGCAAATTCACCCCTCCACTTT
NA	TRBV9	NA	TRBJ2-3	CASSVVPTRTDTQYF	TGTGCCAGCAGCGTAGTTCCGACTAGGACAGATACGCAGTATTTT
TRBD2	TRBV6-2/TRBV6-3	NA	TRBJ2-1	CASSYERGRTYNEQFF	TGTGCCAGCAGTTACGAACGCGGGAGGACCTACAATGAGCAGTTCTTC
NA	TRBV20-1	once	TRBJ2-1	CSARDPSQGGDEQFF	TGCAGTGCTAGAGATCCGTCGCAGGGTGGGGATGAGCAGTTCTTC
NA	TRBV20-1	NA	TRBJ2-1	CSARDPLALPYNEQFF	TGCAGTGCTAGAGATCCGCTGGCCCTTCCGTACAATGAGCAGTTCTTC
NA	TRBV30	NA	TRBJ1-2	CAWSVRQDSNYGYTF	TGTGCCTGGAGTGTCCGACAGGATTCTAACTATGGCTACACCTTC